A single sample is the source of the 5 T cell receptor beta chains below, sequenced in a study of blood T cells in healthy people across ages. Next came a second PCR, run for about 7 to 12 cycles, which used a sample-barcoded 5' primer along with a J-beta primer mix. TCRdb fed the 5' RACE reads into MiXCR, producing one record per CDR3 protein. The data contain 1.8 million or so distinct CDR3 sequences, around 40% of them seen just once; the ten biggest clones take up 23%. Material for sequencing was blood. The origin of the receptors is a human donor in good health.

This clonotype was seen only a few times. The V gene is TRBV7-2, the J gene TRBJ2-1; 7 bases agree with TRBD1. The CDR3 has 15 residues. Trimming removed 5 bases from V and 2 bases from J; junction bases left unmatched: 6. CDR1 is SGHTA, CDR2 FQGNSA, per germline. CDR3 region: CASSVRQGAYNEQFF. In nucleotides, the CDR3 is TGTGCCAGCAGCGTCCGACAGGGTGCCTACAATGAGCAGTTCTTC.

The chain couples TRBV7-2 to TRBJ2-5; a possible D gene is TRBD2 (5 bases). The CDR3 totals 15 residues. Trimming removed 7 bases at V and 2 bases at J, with 17 bases between. Germline values: CDR1 SGHTA, CDR2 FQGNSA. Written as DNA, the CDR3 is TGTACCAGCATCCACTCCCGGGATCCTCAAGAGACCCAGTACTTC. Protein product: CTSIHSRDPQETQYF.

Only a few counts were recorded for this clonotype. This chain's CDR3 is CASSARTTSTDTQYF. CDR3 sequence (DNA): TGTGCCAGCAGCGCAAGGACAACCAGCACAGATACGCAGTATTTT. The chain joins TRBV9 to TRBJ2-3; TRBD1 is a possible D gene (5 bases). Germline CDR1 and CDR2: SGDLS and YYNGEE. Between the trimmed V and J ends, which lost 3 bases and 0 bases, there was a span of 11 bases. This CDR3 spans 15 amino acids.

The table lists this clonotype with a count of one. The CDR3 DNA reads TGTGCCAGCAGCTTTTTGGACGGGGACGGCTACACCTTC. Translated, it gives CASSFLDGDGYTF. The V gene is TRBV5-6, the J gene TRBJ1-2, with a tentative D call TRBD1 (5 bases). The CDR3 loop spans 13 amino acids. V lost 2 bases, J lost 8 bases, and 13 bases lay in between. Germline V CDR1 and CDR2: SGHDT, YYEEEE.

The rearrangement joins TRBV28 to TRBJ1-2, with D unclear. V shed 6 bases and J shed 4 bases, with 12 bases lying between them. Per germline, CDR1 MDHEN and CDR2 SYDVKM. The CDR3 has 13 amino acids. The CDR3 DNA reads as TGTGCCAGCAGCCCTCAGTGGGTCTATGGCTACACCTTC. Translated, it gives CASSPQWVYGYTF.